The present TCR beta chain was sequenced within a study of blood T cell repertoires in COVID-19. The length of the CDR3 is 13 residues. Germline CDR1 reads GTSNPN; CDR2 reads SVGIG (reference sequence). The germline V and J ends were trimmed by 0 bases and 3 bases, with 8 bases remaining between them. The protocol was immunoSEQ multiplex PCR, while the TCRdb copy is restricted to in-frame clones and leaves out a portion. The sample records about 400,000 clones, roughly 90% being singletons. The V and J genes are TRBV30 and TRBJ1-2, with unresolved D. This receptor was identified in a man between 40 and 49 years old with acute or convalescent COVID-19. Sequenced sample: peripheral blood. The CDR3 sequence: CAWSVSLYYGYTF. The DNA for the CDR3 is TGTGCCTGGAGTGTGAGCCTGTACTATGGCTACACCTTC. Full variable domain (missing parts from reference TRBV30 and TRBJ1-2): SQTIHQWPATLVQPVGSPLSLECTVEGTSNPNLYWYRQAAGRGLQLLFYSVGIGQISSEVPQNLSASRPQDRQFILSSKKLLLSDSGFYLCAWSVSLYYGYTFGSGTRLTVV.